Listed below are T cell receptor beta chains from one sample, sequenced in a study of cytomegalovirus exposure and HLA in healthy donors. The data were produced by immunoSEQ multiplex PCR, yet TCRdb's version contains in-frame clones alone and is incomplete. The profile shows under 120,000 clones, approximately 70% of them singletons. Material: PBMCs. Every receptor here comes from a young man in good health and CMV-seropositive. Each CDR3 is given with its conserved first and last residue. Fields, in order: CDR3 protein, CDR3 DNA, V gene, J gene, D gene, clone size. The D gene is left open where the match is weak. Expanded clones are given a class, and other clones once, few, many or no size at all.

CDR3aa: CASSSIATNSPLHF
CDR3nt: TGTGCCAGCAGCTCAATTGCTACTAATTCACCCCTCCACTTT
v_gene: TRBV5-5
j_gene: TRBJ1-6
d_gene: .
abundance: few

CDR3aa: CASSQDTTYEVQYF
CDR3nt: TGTGCCAGCAGCCAAGATACGACCTACGAGGTCCAGTACTTC
v_gene: TRBV4-2
j_gene: TRBJ2-5
d_gene: .
abundance: .

CDR3aa: CASSHLTGEGSPLHF
CDR3nt: TGTGCCAGCAGCCACCTGACAGGGGAGGGTTCACCCCTCCACTTT
v_gene: TRBV14
j_gene: TRBJ1-6
d_gene: TRBD1
abundance: few

CDR3aa: CASNSHIYDKFTDTQYF
CDR3nt: TGCGCCAGCAATTCCCATATTTATGACAAATTCACAGATACGCAGTATTTT
v_gene: TRBV10-2
j_gene: TRBJ2-3
d_gene: .
abundance: .

CDR3aa: CASSGGLAGGSYEQYF
CDR3nt: TGTGCCAGCAGCGGGGGACTAGCGGGGGGTTCCTACGAGCAGTACTTC
v_gene: TRBV4-2
j_gene: TRBJ2-7
d_gene: TRBD2
abundance: .

CDR3aa: CASSPGLAGDNEQFF
CDR3nt: TGTGCCAGCTCACCGGGACTAGCGGGCGACAATGAGCAGTTCTTC
v_gene: TRBV18
j_gene: TRBJ2-1
d_gene: TRBD2
abundance: few

CDR3aa: CASSEIVGLRIRSSTDTQYF
CDR3nt: TGTGCCAGCAGTGAAATTGTGGGTCTGCGGATAAGATCTAGCACAGATACGCAGTATTTT
v_gene: TRBV6-1
j_gene: TRBJ2-3
d_gene: .
abundance: .

CDR3aa: CASSSAGYGAQYF
CDR3nt: TGCGCCAGCAGCTCCGCAGGGTATGGTGCGCAGTATTTT
v_gene: TRBV5-1
j_gene: TRBJ2-3
d_gene: .
abundance: .

CDR3aa: CALLKGQGSGYTF
CDR3nt: TGTGCCCTCCTCAAGGGACAGGGAAGTGGCTACACCTTC
v_gene: TRBV10-3
j_gene: TRBJ1-2
d_gene: TRBD1
abundance: .

CDR3aa: CASARQGDNSPLHF
CDR3nt: TGCGCCAGCGCCCGACAGGGGGATAATTCACCCCTCCACTTT
v_gene: TRBV5-1
j_gene: TRBJ1-6
d_gene: TRBD1
abundance: .

CDR3aa: CSVEDRGKSYGYTF
CDR3nt: TGCAGCGTTGAAGACCGGGGGAAAAGCTATGGCTACACCTTC
v_gene: TRBV29-1
j_gene: TRBJ1-2
d_gene: .
abundance: .

CDR3aa: CASSPGQGIYEQYF
CDR3nt: TGTGCCAGCAGTCCGGGACAGGGTATCTACGAGCAGTACTTC
v_gene: TRBV6-5
j_gene: TRBJ2-7
d_gene: TRBD1
abundance: .

CDR3aa: CASSLQDRGYEQYF
CDR3nt: TGTGCCAGCAGTTTACAGGACAGGGGTTACGAGCAGTACTTC
v_gene: TRBV27
j_gene: TRBJ2-7
d_gene: TRBD1
abundance: few

CDR3aa: CASSQDLASGSLEQFF
CDR3nt: TGTGCCAGCAGCCAAGATTTGGCTAGCGGGTCCCTGGAGCAGTTCTTC
v_gene: TRBV4-2
j_gene: TRBJ2-1
d_gene: TRBD2
abundance: .

CDR3aa: CASSSGVVGEKLFF
CDR3nt: TGTGCCAGCAGTTCCGGGGTTGTCGGTGAAAAACTGTTTTTT
v_gene: TRBV6-5
j_gene: TRBJ1-4
d_gene: .
abundance: once

CDR3aa: CASSVGHTSFWEQYF
CDR3nt: TGTGCCAGCAGCGTGGGACACACGTCTTTTTGGGAGCAGTACTTC
v_gene: TRBV9
j_gene: TRBJ2-7
d_gene: .
abundance: .

CDR3aa: CAREGSSLVDTQYF
CDR3nt: TGCGCCAGGGAGGGCTCATCACTTGTAGATACGCAGTATTTT
v_gene: TRBV5-1
j_gene: TRBJ2-3
d_gene: .
abundance: .

CDR3aa: CASSLGLIYEQYF
CDR3nt: TGTGCCAGCAGCTTGGGACTTATTTACGAGCAGTACTTC
v_gene: TRBV7-9
j_gene: TRBJ2-7
d_gene: .
abundance: .

CDR3aa: CASSLQGAGNTIYF
CDR3nt: TGTGCCAGCAGCCTACAGGGGGCTGGAAACACCATATATTTT
v_gene: TRBV7-2
j_gene: TRBJ1-3
d_gene: TRBD1
abundance: .

CDR3aa: CASSSGLAGGLTYNEQFF
CDR3nt: TGCGCCAGCAGCTCAGGACTAGCGGGGGGCCTTACTTACAATGAGCAGTTCTTC
v_gene: TRBV5-1
j_gene: TRBJ2-1
d_gene: TRBD2
abundance: few

CDR3aa: CASSIQGVEKTQYF
CDR3nt: TGCGCCAGCAGCATACAGGGGGTTGAAAAGACCCAGTACTTC
v_gene: TRBV5-1
j_gene: TRBJ2-5
d_gene: TRBD1
abundance: once

CDR3aa: CASSSGLRNTGELFF
CDR3nt: TGTGCCAGCAGCTCCGGACTACGAAACACCGGGGAGCTGTTTTTT
v_gene: TRBV5-4
j_gene: TRBJ2-2
d_gene: .
abundance: .

CDR3aa: CASSPDTNTGELFF
CDR3nt: TGTGCCAGCAGCCCCGACACGAACACCGGGGAGCTGTTTTTT
v_gene: TRBV7-2
j_gene: TRBJ2-2
d_gene: .
abundance: .

CDR3aa: CASSQVGDTYYEQYF
CDR3nt: TGTGCCAGCAGCCAAGTAGGGGACACCTACTACGAGCAGTACTTC
v_gene: TRBV4-2
j_gene: TRBJ2-7
d_gene: .
abundance: once

CDR3aa: CASADRGDQPQHF
CDR3nt: TGTGCTAGTGCCGACAGGGGAGATCAGCCCCAGCATTTT
v_gene: TRBV12-5
j_gene: TRBJ1-5
d_gene: TRBD1
abundance: .

CDR3aa: CASSSMDRGEQYF
CDR3nt: TGTGCTAGCAGTTCTATGGACAGGGGCGAGCAGTACTTC
v_gene: TRBV7-7
j_gene: TRBJ2-7
d_gene: TRBD1
abundance: .

CDR3aa: CASRDRELNSPLHF
CDR3nt: TGTGCCAGCCGGGACAGGGAATTGAATTCACCCCTCCACTTT
v_gene: TRBV7-9
j_gene: TRBJ1-6
d_gene: TRBD1
abundance: .

CDR3aa: CASSSGQGNTIYF
CDR3nt: TGCGCCAGCAGCTCGGGACAGGGAAACACCATATATTTT
v_gene: TRBV5-1
j_gene: TRBJ1-3
d_gene: TRBD1
abundance: .

CDR3aa: CASSLGGGGNSPLHF
CDR3nt: TGTGCCAGCAGCCTCGGGGGGGGAGGTAATTCACCCCTCCACTTT
v_gene: TRBV6-6
j_gene: TRBJ1-6
d_gene: .
abundance: once

CDR3aa: CASSLTSGGYEQYF
CDR3nt: TGTGCCAGCAGTCTAACTAGCGGGGGCTACGAGCAGTACTTC
v_gene: TRBV6-5
j_gene: TRBJ2-7
d_gene: TRBD2
abundance: .

CDR3aa: CASSLPQGNTGELFF
CDR3nt: TGCGCCAGCAGCTTGCCCCAGGGAAACACCGGGGAGCTGTTTTTT
v_gene: TRBV5-1
j_gene: TRBJ2-2
d_gene: .
abundance: .

CDR3aa: CASSERDSSYEQYF
CDR3nt: TGTGCCAGCAGCGAACGGGACAGTTCCTACGAGCAGTACTTC
v_gene: TRBV9
j_gene: TRBJ2-7
d_gene: TRBD1
abundance: .

CDR3aa: CASNLAGGNTGELFF
CDR3nt: TGTGCCAGTAACCTAGCGGGGGGGAACACCGGGGAGCTGTTTTTT
v_gene: TRBV19
j_gene: TRBJ2-2
d_gene: TRBD2
abundance: .

CDR3aa: CASSLSGAMSTEAFF
CDR3nt: TGCGCCAGCAGCTTGTCAGGGGCGATGAGCACTGAAGCTTTCTTT
v_gene: TRBV5-1
j_gene: TRBJ1-1
d_gene: .
abundance: few

CDR3aa: CASSLGAHGYTF
CDR3nt: TGTGCCAGCAGCTTGGGGGCCCATGGCTACACCTTC
v_gene: TRBV7-9
j_gene: TRBJ1-2
d_gene: .
abundance: .

CDR3aa: CSADGVNEQFF
CDR3nt: TGCAGTGCTGACGGGGTTAATGAGCAGTTCTTC
v_gene: TRBV20-1
j_gene: TRBJ2-1
d_gene: .
abundance: few

CDR3aa: CASSTQQGEGSSPLHF
CDR3nt: TGTGCCAGCAGTACACAACAGGGGGAAGGAAGTTCACCCCTCCACTTT
v_gene: TRBV27
j_gene: TRBJ1-6
d_gene: TRBD1
abundance: .

CDR3aa: CASSPQGAVNQPQHF
CDR3nt: TGTGCCAGCAGTCCCCAGGGGGCTGTTAATCAGCCCCAGCATTTT
v_gene: TRBV6-5
j_gene: TRBJ1-5
d_gene: TRBD1
abundance: .

CDR3aa: CARDLVLGADTQYF
CDR3nt: TGTGCCAGAGATCTAGTGTTAGGCGCAGATACGCAGTATTTT
v_gene: TRBV2
j_gene: TRBJ2-3
d_gene: .
abundance: .

CDR3aa: CASSPHGQGGGYTF
CDR3nt: TGTGCCAGCAGTCCTCATGGACAGGGAGGAGGCTACACCTTC
v_gene: TRBV28
j_gene: TRBJ1-2
d_gene: TRBD1
abundance: .

CDR3aa: CASSNYQTGVRNEQFF
CDR3nt: TGTGCCAGTAGTAACTACCAGACAGGGGTTCGGAATGAGCAGTTCTTC
v_gene: TRBV19
j_gene: TRBJ2-1
d_gene: TRBD1
abundance: .

CDR3aa: CASSEGTGEGPEQYF
CDR3nt: TGTGCCAGCAGCGAGGGGACAGGGGAGGGGCCTGAGCAGTACTTC
v_gene: TRBV6-4
j_gene: TRBJ2-7
d_gene: TRBD1
abundance: .

CDR3aa: CASSWSSQNQPQHF
CDR3nt: TGTGCCAGTAGTTGGTCCTCACAAAATCAGCCCCAGCATTTT
v_gene: TRBV19
j_gene: TRBJ1-5
d_gene: .
abundance: .

CDR3aa: CASSAGGGVYGYTF
CDR3nt: TGTGCCAGCAGCGCGGGAGGGGGGGTATATGGCTACACCTTC
v_gene: TRBV9
j_gene: TRBJ1-2
d_gene: .
abundance: .